The 24 T cell receptor beta chains below all came from one sample that was sequenced in a study of CD8+ T cells in alopecia areata. Following extraction, RNA underwent reverse transcription to cDNA, which served as the sequencing template. This table comes from immunoSEQ multiplex PCR, and its TCRdb copy is limited to in-frame clones, with some not included. In the table there are roughly 220,000 clones, more than 30% of which are singletons. The treatment: oral pan-JAK inhibitor, 5-10 mg twice daily. The sequences come from CD4+ T cells sorted from blood, collected at approximately week 31, from a patient treated with tofacitinib. The receptors originated from a human donor with alopecia areata.

This clone was picked up a small number of times. V gene TRBV29-1 combines with J gene TRBJ1-1; D remains unclear. This CDR3 is built from 12 residues. Germline V gene data show CDR1 as SQVTM and CDR2 as ANQGSEA. Trimming left V 4 bases short and J 1 base short, with 7 bases between. This CDR3 reads CSVVVSNTEAFF. CDR3 coding DNA: TGCAGCGTTGTCGTGTCGAACACTGAAGCTTTCTTT.

This clone was picked up one time. The CDR3, as DNA: TGTGCCAGCAGTTACGTGGAGGGCCGAAGAAATTCACCCCTCCACTTT. Amino acid sequence: CASSYVEGRRNSPLHF. V usage is TRBV6-5 and J usage is TRBJ1-6; D ambiguous. V was clipped by 2 bases and J by 7 bases, with 15 bases between them. Germline-derived CDR1 and CDR2 are MNHEY and SVGAGI. The CDR3 runs to 16 residues.

V gene TRBV23-1 combines with J gene TRBJ1-2; D gene uncertain. TRBV23-1 is an ORF for which the function is uncertain. There are 15 residues in the CDR3. The ends were cut back, 4 bases at V and 2 bases at J, with 14 bases in the middle. This CDR3 reads CASSLTPRENYGYTF. The CDR3 bases are TGCGCCAGCAGTCTCACCCCCCGGGAGAACTATGGCTACACCTTC.

This clone was observed a few times. The V call is TRBV6-5, the J call TRBJ1-2; 8 bases are shared with TRBD1. Looked up from germline, CDR1 is MNHEY and CDR2 is SVGAGI. The CDR3 has 14 residues. J gave up 3 bases and V 6 bases, and 6 bases lay outside the gene matches. The CDR3 loop is CASRAQGADYGYTF. DNA of the CDR3: TGTGCCAGCAGGGCCCAGGGGGCAGACTATGGCTACACCTTC.

In nucleotides, the CDR3 is TGTGCCAGCAGTCTAACCCTGGGGGGCTCCTACGAGCAGTACTTC. It is translated as CASSLTLGGSYEQYF. This chain uses TRBV6-6 with TRBJ2-7, with a tentative D call TRBD2 (6 bases). Trimming stripped 5 bases from V and 0 bases from J, with 14 bases between. The CDR3 totals 15 residues. Per the germline V gene, CDR1 is MNHNY and CDR2 is SVGAGI (reference sequence).

The table lists this clone with a few counts. The genes are TRBV18 and TRBJ2-3; D remains ambiguous. The CDR3 has 13 residues. Germline V gene lookup returns CDR1 KGHSH and CDR2 LQKENI. Deletions cut 2 bases from V and 2 bases from J, with 5 bases between. The CDR3: CASSPGNTDTQYF. In DNA, the CDR3 is TGTGCCAGCTCACCAGGGAACACAGATACGCAGTATTTT. Variable domain in full (rest from reference TRBV18 and TRBJ2-3): NAGVMQNPRHLVRRRGQEARLRCSPMKGHSHVYWYRQLPEEGLKFMVYLQKENIIDESGMPKERFSAEFPKEGPSILRIQQVVRGDSAAYFCASSPGNTDTQYFGPGTRLTVL.

The chain carries TRBV2 and TRBJ2-2; D may match TRBD1 or TRBD2 (5 bases each). The CDR3 is 13 amino acids. V was shortened by 7 bases and J by 4 bases, with 10 bases between the two germline ends. Looked up from germline, CDR1 is SNHLY and CDR2 is FYNNEI. In DNA form, the CDR3 reads TGTGCCAGCAACCGGGACCCCACCGGGGAGCTGTTTTTT. Its protein is CASNRDPTGELFF.

This clone showed up just a few times. This rearrangement joins TRBV6-6 to TRBJ2-2; D uncertain. The V end was cut by 2 bases, the J end by 6 bases, with 4 bases between. Germline V gene data show CDR1 as MNHNY and CDR2 as SVGAGI (reference sequence). This CDR3 has 12 amino acids. DNA of the CDR3: TGTGCCAGCAGTTACCGGGCCGGGGAGCTGTTTTTT. The encoded protein is CASSYRAGELFF.

This clone occurred a few times. This sequence joins TRBV29-1 and TRBJ1-2; no reliable D call. The V and J ends lost 3 bases and 6 bases respectively, with 11 bases between them. There are 12 residues in the CDR3. Germline V CDR1 and CDR2: SQVTM, ANQGSEA. This CDR3 reads CSVDTWADGYTF. In DNA form, the CDR3 reads TGCAGCGTTGATACATGGGCGGATGGCTACACCTTC.

The chain couples TRBV19 to TRBJ2-2; D ambiguous. CDR3 length equals 12 residues. Per germline, CDR1 LNHDA and CDR2 SQIVND (reference sequence). V was pared by 2 bases and J by 4 bases, with 2 bases between. This CDR3 reads CASSILTGELFF. The CDR3 DNA is TGTGCCAGTAGTATACTCACCGGGGAGCTGTTTTTT. Together with reference TRBV19 and TRBJ2-2, the CDR3 gives the full variable domain: DGGITQSPKYLFRKEGQNVTLSCEQNLNHDAMYWYRQDPGQGLRLIYYSQIVNDFQKGDIAEGYSVSREKKESFPLTVTSAQKNPTAFYLCASSILTGELFFGEGSRLTVL.

V usage is TRBV7-8 and J usage is TRBJ1-5; 8 positions match TRBD1. The CDR3 runs to 14 residues. Germline V lookup: CDR1 SGHVS, CDR2 FQNEAQ. The junction had 6 bases not matched to a gene; V was cut back by 5 bases and J by 6 bases. The CDR3 sequence is CASSPRQGPQPQHF. CDR3 DNA sequence: TGTGCCAGCAGCCCTCGACAGGGGCCTCAGCCCCAGCATTTT.

In its sample, this clone was seen once. V and J are TRBV11-2 and TRBJ1-1, with 7 bases identical to TRBD1. Losses at the gene ends were 5 bases for V and 10 bases for J; bases not matched to a gene: 13. The CDR3 totals 14 residues. CDR1 and CDR2 from the germline V gene are SGHAT and FQNNGV. The CDR3 region is CASSTVRDSGRAFF. DNA of the CDR3: TGTGCCAGCAGCACCGTAAGGGACAGCGGGCGAGCTTTCTTT. Full variable domain (rest looked up from reference TRBV11-2 and TRBJ1-1): EAGVAQSPRYKIIEKRQSVAFWCNPISGHATLYWYQQILGQGPKLLIQFQNNGVVDDSQLPKDRFSAERLKGVDSTLKIQPAKLEDSAVYLCASSTVRDSGRAFFGQGTRLTVV.

The chain carries TRBV19 and TRBJ1-1, with D perhaps TRBD1 (6 bases). CDR1 LNHDA and CDR2 SQIVND come from the germline V gene (reference sequence). V shed 7 bases and J shed 0 bases, with 15 bases lying between them. This CDR3 has 15 residues. DNA of the CDR3: TGTGCCAGTACAAGCGCAAGACAGGTGAACACTGAAGCTTTCTTT. It specifies CASTSARQVNTEAFF.

This clone was observed once. This sequence joins TRBV30 and TRBJ2-7; 8 bases map to TRBD1. The V gene's germline CDR1 is GTSNPN and CDR2 SVGIG (reference sequence). The V and J ends lost 5 bases and 0 bases, in that order; junction bases with no gene match: 6. This CDR3 is built from 14 residues. CDR3 DNA sequence: TGTGCCTGGGCGGGACAGGTCAGCTCCTACGAGCAGTACTTC. Translating it yields CAWAGQVSSYEQYF.

This clone has more than one count but fewer than ten. The V and J genes are TRBV27 and TRBJ1-5; D is ambiguous. From germline, CDR1 is MNHEY and CDR2 SMNVEV (reference sequence). The CDR3 consists of 15 residues. The V end was cut by 2 bases, the J end by 6 bases, with 14 bases between. CDR3 in amino acids: CASSLRPEGSQPQHF. For the CDR3, the DNA is TGTGCCAGCAGTTTAAGGCCCGAAGGGAGTCAGCCCCAGCATTTT.

This clone has only a few counts. Sequence at one end of the junction differs from germline and may be a read error. The chain recombines TRBV5-4 with TRBJ2-6, with D possibly being TRBD1 (6 bases). This CDR3 spans 16 amino acids. Per germline, CDR1 SGHNT and CDR2 YYREEE (reference sequence). Written as DNA, the CDR3 is TGTGCCAGCAGCGTCGGATACAGGGATGGGGTCAACGTCCTGACTTTC. Amino acids: CASSVGYRDGVNVLTF. The entire variable domain, with the rest obtained from reference TRBV5-4 and TRBJ2-6, is as follows: ETGVTQSPTHLIKTRGQQVTLRCSSQSGHNTVSWYQQALGQGPQFIFQYYREEENGRGNFPPRFSGLQFPNYSSELNVNALELDDSALYLCASSVGYRDGVNVLTFGAGSRLTVL.

This clone has only a few counts. The chain has TRBV7-2 and TRBJ2-3; D perhaps matches TRBD2 (6 bases). Trimming removed 5 bases from V and 1 base from J, with 10 bases in between. The germline V gene encodes CDR1 SGHTA and CDR2 FQGNSA. The CDR3 loop spans 14 amino acids. This CDR3 is CASSRDFRTDTQYF. CDR3 nucleotide sequence: TGTGCCAGCAGCCGGGACTTCCGCACAGATACGCAGTATTTT.

The CDR3 is CAWRPQGGGAEAFF. As DNA, the CDR3 is TGTGCCTGGAGGCCTCAGGGGGGAGGTGCTGAAGCTTTCTTT. The V call is TRBV30, the J call TRBJ1-1; 7 bases line up with TRBD1. The V gene end was trimmed by 3 bases and the J gene end by 6 bases; junction bases not matched to a gene: 10. Looked up from germline, CDR1 is GTSNPN and CDR2 is SVGIG (reference sequence). There are 14 residues in the CDR3.

V is TRBV29-1 and J is TRBJ2-1, with TRBD1 identical over 11 bases. Trimming took 1 base from V and 9 from J; bases not matched to a gene: 2. The CDR3 has 13 amino acids. Germline V gene sequence: CDR1 SQVTM, CDR2 ANQGSEA. CDR3 nucleotide sequence: TGCAGCGTTGAAGGGACAGGGGGCCTTGAGCAGTTCTTC. Translation: CSVEGTGGLEQFF.

The chain joins TRBV29-1 to TRBJ1-1; D gene unclear. This CDR3 has 13 amino acids. V lost 5 bases and J 1 base, leaving 11 bases between the germline ends. Germline CDR1 is SQVTM and CDR2 is ANQGSEA. Here the CDR3 reads CSVRREGNTEAFF. The CDR3 DNA follows: TGCAGCGTTCGGCGGGAGGGGAACACTGAAGCTTTCTTT.

This clone has just a few counts. V usage is TRBV28 and J usage is TRBJ2-2, with D unresolved. V was trimmed by 2 bases and J by 1 base, leaving 5 bases between them. The CDR3 spans 14 residues. Germline V lookup: CDR1 MDHEN, CDR2 SYDVKM. The CDR3 sequence: CASSLVQNTGELFF. The DNA of the CDR3 is TGTGCCAGCAGTTTAGTGCAGAACACCGGGGAGCTGTTTTTT.

The V call is TRBV6-4, the J call TRBJ1-2, with unresolved D. Germline V gene sequence: CDR1 MRHNA, CDR2 SNTAGT. The germline V and J ends were trimmed by 6 bases and 5 bases, with 13 bases remaining between them. CDR3 length: 13 amino acids. The CDR3 nucleotides are TGTGCCAGCAGCGATCAACCGGGGTATGGCTACACCTTC. Its translation: CASSDQPGYGYTF.

V and J are TRBV7-2 and TRBJ1-1, with TRBD1 as a possible D gene (5 bases). CDR1 and CDR2 (germline): SGHTA, FQGNSA. The CDR3 runs 14 residues. The V and J ends lost 1 base and 1 base respectively, with 7 bases between them. This chain's CDR3 is CASSLGTGNTEAFF. DNA for the CDR3: TGTGCCAGCAGCTTAGGAACAGGGAACACTGAAGCTTTCTTT.

This sequence joins TRBV19 and TRBJ1-5; TRBD1 aligns across 8 bases. The CDR3 sequence is 15 residues long. Germline V gene lookup returns CDR1 LNHDA and CDR2 SQIVND (reference sequence). The junction had 6 bases not matched to a gene; V was cut back by 7 bases and J by 1 base. CDR3 protein: CASIAGGWSNQPQHF. The CDR3 DNA reads TGTGCCAGTATCGCAGGGGGCTGGAGCAATCAGCCCCAGCATTTT.